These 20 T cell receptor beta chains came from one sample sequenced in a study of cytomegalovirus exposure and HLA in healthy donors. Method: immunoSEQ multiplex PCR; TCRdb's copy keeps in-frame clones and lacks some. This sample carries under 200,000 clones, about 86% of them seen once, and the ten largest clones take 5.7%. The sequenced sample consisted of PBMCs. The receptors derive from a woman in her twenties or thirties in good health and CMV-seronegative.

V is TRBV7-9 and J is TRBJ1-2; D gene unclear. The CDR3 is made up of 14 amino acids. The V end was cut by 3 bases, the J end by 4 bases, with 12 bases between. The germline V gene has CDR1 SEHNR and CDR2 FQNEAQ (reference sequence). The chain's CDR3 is CASSFPEPLYGYTF. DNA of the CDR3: TGTGCCAGCAGCTTTCCGGAGCCCCTCTATGGCTACACCTTC.

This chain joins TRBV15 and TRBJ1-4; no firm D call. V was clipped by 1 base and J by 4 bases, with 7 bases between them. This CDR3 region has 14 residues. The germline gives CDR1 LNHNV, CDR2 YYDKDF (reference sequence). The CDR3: CATSRGTDNEKLFF. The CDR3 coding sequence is TGTGCCACCAGCAGAGGTACTGATAATGAAAAACTGTTTTTT.

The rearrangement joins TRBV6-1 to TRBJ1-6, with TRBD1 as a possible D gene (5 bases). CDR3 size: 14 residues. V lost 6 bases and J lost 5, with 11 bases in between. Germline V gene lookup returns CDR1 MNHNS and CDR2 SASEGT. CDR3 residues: CASRPDSDNSPLHF. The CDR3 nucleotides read TGTGCCAGCAGACCTGACAGCGATAATTCACCCCTCCACTTT.

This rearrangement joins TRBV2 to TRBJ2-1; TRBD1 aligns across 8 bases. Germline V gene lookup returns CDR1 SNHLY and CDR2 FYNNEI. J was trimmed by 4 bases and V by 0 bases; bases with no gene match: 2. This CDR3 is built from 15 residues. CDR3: CASSEAGQDYNEQFF. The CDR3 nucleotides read TGTGCCAGCAGTGAAGCGGGACAGGATTACAATGAGCAGTTCTTC.

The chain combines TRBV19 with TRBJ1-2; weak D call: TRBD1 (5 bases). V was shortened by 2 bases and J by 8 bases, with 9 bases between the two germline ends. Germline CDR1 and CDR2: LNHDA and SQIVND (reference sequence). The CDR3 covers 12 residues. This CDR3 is CASSILGDGYTF. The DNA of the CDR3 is TGTGCCAGTAGTATACTAGGGGACGGCTACACCTTC. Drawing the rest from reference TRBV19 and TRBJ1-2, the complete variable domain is DGGITQSPKYLFRKEGQNVTLSCEQNLNHDAMYWYRQDPGQGLRLIYYSQIVNDFQKGDIAEGYSVSREKKESFPLTVTSAQKNPTAFYLCASSILGDGYTFGSGTRLTVV.

This CDR3 is CASSQGHPSDEQFF. The CDR3 nucleotides are TGTGCCAGCAGCCAGGGACACCCGTCGGATGAGCAGTTCTTC. The chain has TRBV7-9 and TRBJ2-1; a weak D match, TRBD1 (6 bases). The CDR3 is 14 amino acids. V was pared by 5 bases and J by 8 bases, with 16 bases between. The germline gives CDR1 SEHNR, CDR2 FQNEAQ (reference sequence).

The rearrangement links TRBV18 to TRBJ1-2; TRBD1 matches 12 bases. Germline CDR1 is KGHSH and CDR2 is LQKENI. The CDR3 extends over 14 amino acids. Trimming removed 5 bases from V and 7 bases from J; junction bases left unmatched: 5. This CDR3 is CASSAGTGGRGYTF. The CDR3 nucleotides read TGTGCCAGCTCAGCCGGGACAGGGGGCCGTGGCTACACCTTC.

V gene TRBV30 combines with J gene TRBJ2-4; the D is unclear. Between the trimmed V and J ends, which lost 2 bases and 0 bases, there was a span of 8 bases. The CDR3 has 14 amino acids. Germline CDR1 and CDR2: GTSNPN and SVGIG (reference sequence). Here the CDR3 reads CAWSWGLAKNIQYF. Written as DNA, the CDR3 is TGTGCCTGGAGTTGGGGTCTAGCCAAAAACATTCAGTACTTC.

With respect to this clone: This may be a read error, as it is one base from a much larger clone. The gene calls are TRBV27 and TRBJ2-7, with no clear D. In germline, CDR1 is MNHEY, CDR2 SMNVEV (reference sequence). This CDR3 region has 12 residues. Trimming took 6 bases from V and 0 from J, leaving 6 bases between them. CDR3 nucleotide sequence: TGTGCCAGCAGCCCGAGCTCCTACGAGCAGTACTTC. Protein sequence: CASSPSSYEQYF.

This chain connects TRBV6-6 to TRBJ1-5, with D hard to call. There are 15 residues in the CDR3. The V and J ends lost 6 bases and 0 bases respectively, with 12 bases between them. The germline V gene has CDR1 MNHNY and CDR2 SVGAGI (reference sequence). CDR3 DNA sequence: TGTGCCAGCAGAAAAGGCCAGTATAGCAATCAGCCCCAGCATTTT. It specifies CASRKGQYSNQPQHF.

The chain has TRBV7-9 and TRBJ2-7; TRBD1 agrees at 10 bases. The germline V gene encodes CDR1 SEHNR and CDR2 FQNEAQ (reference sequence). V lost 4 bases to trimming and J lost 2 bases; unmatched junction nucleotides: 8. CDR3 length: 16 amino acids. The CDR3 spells CASSSEPGQGTYEQYF. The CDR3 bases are TGTGCCAGCAGCTCGGAACCGGGACAGGGGACCTACGAGCAGTACTTC.

The DNA of the CDR3 is TGTGCCAGCAGCTGGGACAGGGGGCGCTCCTACAATGAGCAGTTCTTC. It encodes CASSWDRGRSYNEQFF. The chain recombines TRBV5-6 with TRBJ2-1; 12 bases are a match to TRBD1. Germline V gene lookup returns CDR1 SGHDT and CDR2 YYEEEE. This CDR3 comprises 16 residues. The V gene end was trimmed by 3 bases and the J gene end by 0 bases; junction bases not matched to a gene: 1.

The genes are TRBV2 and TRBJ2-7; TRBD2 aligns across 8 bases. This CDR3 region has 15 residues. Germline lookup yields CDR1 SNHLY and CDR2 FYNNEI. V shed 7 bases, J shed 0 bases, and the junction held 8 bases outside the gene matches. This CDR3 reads CASIGIAGSSYEQYF. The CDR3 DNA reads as TGTGCCAGCATTGGAATAGCGGGGAGCTCCTACGAGCAGTACTTC.

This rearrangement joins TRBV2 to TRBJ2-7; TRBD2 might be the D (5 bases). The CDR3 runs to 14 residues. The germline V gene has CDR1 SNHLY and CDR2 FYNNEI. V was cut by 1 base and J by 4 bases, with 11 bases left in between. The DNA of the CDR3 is TGTGCCAGCAGTGAAGGGCGAGGGAAGTACGAGCAGTACTTC. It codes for CASSEGRGKYEQYF.

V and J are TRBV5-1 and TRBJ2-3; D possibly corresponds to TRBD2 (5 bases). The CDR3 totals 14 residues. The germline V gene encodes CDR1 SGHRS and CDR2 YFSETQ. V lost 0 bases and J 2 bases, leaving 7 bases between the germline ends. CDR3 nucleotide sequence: TGCGCCAGCAGCTTGGGGGAGATCACAGATACGCAGTATTTT. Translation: CASSLGEITDTQYF.

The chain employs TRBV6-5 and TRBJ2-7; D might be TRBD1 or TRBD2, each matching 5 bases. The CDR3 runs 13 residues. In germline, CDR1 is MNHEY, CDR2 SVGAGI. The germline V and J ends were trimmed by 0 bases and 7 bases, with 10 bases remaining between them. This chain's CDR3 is CASSYSRGGEQYF. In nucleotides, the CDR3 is TGTGCCAGCAGTTACTCCCGGGGCGGAGAGCAGTACTTC.

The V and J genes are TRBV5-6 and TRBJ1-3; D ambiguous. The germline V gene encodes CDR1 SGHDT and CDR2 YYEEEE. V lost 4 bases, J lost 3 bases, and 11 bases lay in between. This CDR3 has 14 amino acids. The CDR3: CASSLPRGGNTIYF. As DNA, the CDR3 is TGTGCCAGCAGCCTCCCTCGGGGTGGAAACACCATATATTTT.

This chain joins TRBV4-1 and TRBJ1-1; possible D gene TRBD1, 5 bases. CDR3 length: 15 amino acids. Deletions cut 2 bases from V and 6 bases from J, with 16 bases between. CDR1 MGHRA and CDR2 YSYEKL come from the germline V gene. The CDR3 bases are TGCGCCAGCAGCCAAAAAGGTGGGGGATGGGCTGAAGCTTTCTTT. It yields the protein CASSQKGGGWAEAFF.

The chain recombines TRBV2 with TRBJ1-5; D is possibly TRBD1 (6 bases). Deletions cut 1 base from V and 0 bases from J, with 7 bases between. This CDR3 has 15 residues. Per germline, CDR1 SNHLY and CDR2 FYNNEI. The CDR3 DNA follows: TGTGCCAGCAGTGAAGGGACAGCTAGCAATCAGCCCCAGCATTTT. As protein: CASSEGTASNQPQHF. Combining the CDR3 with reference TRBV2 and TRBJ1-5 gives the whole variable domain EPEVTQTPSHQVTQMGQEVILRCVPISNHLYFYWYRQILGQKVEFLVSFYNNEISEKSEIFDDQFSVERPDGSNFTLKIRSTKLEDSAMYFCASSEGTASNQPQHFGDGTRLSIL.

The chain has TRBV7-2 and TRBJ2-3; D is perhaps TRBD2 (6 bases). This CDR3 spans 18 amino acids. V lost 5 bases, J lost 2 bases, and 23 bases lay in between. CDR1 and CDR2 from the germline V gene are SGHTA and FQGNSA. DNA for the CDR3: TGTGCCAGCAGCCTCCAGGGTCGACTAGGGGTGTTCACAGATACGCAGTATTTT. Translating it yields CASSLQGRLGVFTDTQYF.